A single TCR beta chain is shown here with its context. The data derive from a study of cytomegalovirus exposure and HLA in healthy donors. V lost 4 bases to trimming and J lost 4 bases; unmatched junction nucleotides: 3. The CDR3 extends over 13 amino acids. Germline V lookup: CDR1 SGHTA, CDR2 FQGNSA. Method: immunoSEQ multiplex PCR; TCRdb's copy keeps in-frame clones and lacks some. The sample lists 150,000 to 180,000 clones, 65% to 90% occurring once. This receptor was identified in a man aged 18 to 29 in good health and CMV-seropositive. The V gene is TRBV7-2, the J gene TRBJ2-7; 8 bases line up with TRBD2. Sequenced material: PBMCs. The CDR3 DNA is TGTGCCAGCAGCTCCGGGGGGGATTACGAGCAGTACTTC. It is translated as CASSSGGDYEQYF.